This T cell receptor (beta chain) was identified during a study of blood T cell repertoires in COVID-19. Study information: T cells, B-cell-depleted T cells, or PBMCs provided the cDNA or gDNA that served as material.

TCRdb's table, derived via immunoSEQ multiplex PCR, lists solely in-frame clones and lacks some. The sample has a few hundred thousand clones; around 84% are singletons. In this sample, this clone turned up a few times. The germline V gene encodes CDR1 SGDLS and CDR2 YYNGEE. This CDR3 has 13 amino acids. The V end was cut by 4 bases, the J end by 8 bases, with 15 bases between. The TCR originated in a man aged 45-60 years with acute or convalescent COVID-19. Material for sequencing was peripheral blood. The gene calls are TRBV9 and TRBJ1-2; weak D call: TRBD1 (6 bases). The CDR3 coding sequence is TGTGCCAGCAGCCCAACCTGGACAGTAGGCTACACCTTC. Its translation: CASSPTWTVGYTF.